What follows are 18 T cell receptor beta chains derived from one specimen sequenced in a study of T cells in Graves' hyperthyroidism and ophthalmopathy. Amplification yielded TCR beta CDR3 regions, with RNA transcripts as the source. Using the HTBI primer set, a first-round RT-PCR was run on the TCR CDR3. Via MiXCR, TCRdb re-called the multiplex PCR reads, giving one row per CDR3 protein. This table holds some 150,000 distinct CDR3 sequences, around 21% found once. The sequenced sample consisted of blood. These receptors originate from a woman in her fifties or sixties with Graves' hyperthyroidism that later progressed to Graves' ophthalmopathy.

The table lists this clonotype with a few counts. This sequence joins TRBV5-1 and TRBJ2-1, with 9 positions matching TRBD2. Unmatched junction bases numbered 8, after V lost 0 bases and J lost 7 bases. The germline V gene has CDR1 SGHRS and CDR2 YFSETQ. The CDR3 runs to 16 residues. The CDR3 sequence is CASSLDVAGDRNEQFF. CDR3 DNA: TGCGCCAGCAGCTTGGATGTAGCGGGAGATAGGAATGAGCAGTTCTTC.

This clonotype was counted only a few times. This chain links TRBV3-1 with TRBJ2-7; D possibly corresponds to TRBD1 (6 bases). The V end was cut by 3 bases, the J end by 3 bases, with 9 bases between. Germline assignment: CDR1 LGHDT and CDR2 YNNKEL (reference sequence). The CDR3 runs to 13 residues. CDR3 nucleotide sequence: TGTGCCAGCAGCCATCCACAGGGCTACGAGCAGTACTTC. It specifies CASSHPQGYEQYF.

The chain combines TRBV12-3 or TRBV12-4 with TRBJ1-1; 8 nucleotides line up with TRBD1. With V trimmed by 6 bases and J by 11 bases, 11 bases remained unmatched. This CDR3 comprises 13 residues. The CDR3 nucleotides are TGTGCCAGCAGCGTTAGCCAGGGGGCAGGTGCTTTCTTT. Encoded protein: CASSVSQGAGAFF.

The J gene is TRBJ2-3, the V gene TRBV20-1; TRBD2 aligns across 8 bases. The V and J ends lost 6 bases and 5 bases, in that order; junction bases with no gene match: 10. This CDR3 has 14 amino acids. CDR1 is DFQATT, CDR2 SNEGSKA, per germline (reference sequence). The CDR3, as DNA: TGCAGTGCCTTTAAAGCGGGAGTTTTAGATACGCAGTATTTT. Amino acid sequence: CSAFKAGVLDTQYF.

With respect to this clonotype: A much larger clone sits a single nucleotide away, making a read error possible. The chain carries TRBV20-1 and TRBJ2-5; D is unclear. This CDR3 is 12 amino acids long. Per the germline V gene, CDR1 is DFQATT and CDR2 is SNEGSKA (reference sequence). Trimming removed 3 bases from V and 5 bases from J, with 10 bases in between. The CDR3 DNA reads TGCAGTGCTAGTCCCTTCGGGGAGACCCAGTACTTC. It codes for CSASPFGETQYF.

The rearrangement joins TRBV2 to TRBJ1-1, with 10 bases aligning to TRBD1. Germline V gene lookup returns CDR1 SNHLY and CDR2 FYNNEI. This CDR3 has 13 amino acids. V lost 10 bases and J lost 10; bases outside the gene matches: 12. CDR3 in DNA: TGTGCCATATATGCCACTGACAGGGGGCGAGCTTTCTTT. Translating gives CAIYATDRGRAFF.

The DNA for the CDR3 is TGTGCCACCAGCAGAGATAACGGGATATCCTACGAGCAGTACTTC. Translated: CATSRDNGISYEQYF. This chain uses TRBV15 with TRBJ2-7; a weak D match, TRBD2 (5 bases). Germline CDR1 and CDR2: LNHNV and YYDKDF (reference sequence). The CDR3 extends over 15 amino acids. V was trimmed by 0 bases and J by 1 base, leaving 10 bases between them.

This chain connects TRBV27 to TRBJ2-3; 8 bases are a match to TRBD1. The J segment lost 2 bases and the V segment lost 5 bases, leaving 6 bases of the junction unmatched. Germline V gene data show CDR1 as MNHEY and CDR2 as SMNVEV (reference sequence). This CDR3 region has 15 residues. CDR3 sequence: CASSQRQGTTDTQYF. The CDR3 DNA reads as TGTGCCAGCAGTCAAAGACAGGGGACCACAGATACGCAGTATTTT.

This clonotype showed up many times. The chain is built from TRBV12-3 or TRBV12-4 and TRBJ2-7; D not resolved. The V end lost 1 base, the J end lost 5 bases, and 3 bases lay between the germline ends. This CDR3 spans 11 amino acids. The DNA of the CDR3 is TGTGCCAGCAGTTTAGTCGACGAGCAGTACTTC. The encoded protein is CASSLVDEQYF.

This clonotype was recorded many times. The V gene is TRBV6-6, the J gene TRBJ1-1; 7 bases line up with TRBD1. Losses at the gene ends were 0 bases for V and 5 bases for J; bases not matched to a gene: 3. From germline, CDR1 is MNHNY and CDR2 SVGAGI (reference sequence). This CDR3 region has 14 residues. In DNA form, the CDR3 reads TGTGCCAGCAGTTACTCGGCAGGGGGGACTGAAGCTTTCTTT. It yields the protein CASSYSAGGTEAFF.

V and J are TRBV20-1 and TRBJ1-2, with a tentative D call TRBD1 (5 bases). V lost 7 bases to trimming and J lost 3 bases, with 18 bases between them. From germline, CDR1 is DFQATT and CDR2 SNEGSKA (reference sequence). There are 14 residues in the CDR3. CDR3 loop: CSVTKEGIDYGYTF. The DNA of the CDR3 is TGCAGTGTTACGAAGGAGGGGATCGACTATGGCTACACCTTC.

A few counts support this clonotype. This may be a read error, as it is one base from a much larger clone. V is TRBV2 and J is TRBJ2-3; D is possibly TRBD2 (5 bases). V gave up 8 bases and J gave up 0 bases, with 18 bases separating them. CDR1 and CDR2 from the germline V gene are SNHLY and FYNNEI. The CDR3 sequence is 16 residues long. The CDR3 DNA follows: TGTGCCAGCCAGCAGATTGGCGGGTTTAGCACAGATACGCAGTATTTT. Translating it yields CASQQIGGFSTDTQYF. Together with reference TRBV2 and TRBJ2-3, the CDR3 gives the full variable domain: EPEVTQTPSHQVTQMGQEVILRCVPISNHLYFYWYRQILGQKVEFLVSFYNNEISEKSEIFDDQFSVERPDGSNFTLKIRSTKLEDSAMYFCASQQIGGFSTDTQYFGPGTRLTVL.

The chain is built from TRBV19 and TRBJ2-7; TRBD2 matches 8 bases. The CDR3 extends over 16 amino acids. V shed 3 bases and J 3 bases; nucleotides not matched to a gene: 10. Per germline, CDR1 LNHDA and CDR2 SQIVND (reference sequence). The CDR3 DNA reads as TGTGCCAGTAGTATTTCGGCGGGAGGCCATCTCTACGAGCAGTACGTC. This codes for CASSISAGGHLYEQYV.

Many counts were recorded for this clonotype. The rearrangement uses TRBV5-1 and TRBJ1-1; D possibly corresponds to TRBD1 (5 bases). V was trimmed by 4 bases and J by 1 base, leaving 14 bases between them. The CDR3 is 15 residues long. From germline, CDR1 is SGHRS and CDR2 YFSETQ. As DNA, the CDR3 is TGCGCCAGCAGCGACGGGACTTTCAGGAACACTGAAGCTTTCTTT. This codes for CASSDGTFRNTEAFF.

This clonotype was recorded at least ten times. The V and J genes are TRBV4-2 and TRBJ2-1; the D gene is possibly TRBD1 (5 bases). This CDR3 is 14 amino acids long. The ends were cut back, 3 bases at V and 4 bases at J, with 10 bases in the middle. Germline assignment: CDR1 LGHNA and CDR2 YNFKEQ. The CDR3 bases are TGTGCCAGCAGCCAGGACAACTCTTACAATGAGCAGTTCTTC. Protein: CASSQDNSYNEQFF.

This clonotype was seen many times. The gene calls are TRBV20-1 and TRBJ2-3; D is ambiguous. Germline values: CDR1 DFQATT, CDR2 SNEGSKA (reference sequence). Trimming took off 5 bases at V and 1 base at J, with 13 bases between the two ends. The CDR3 is 14 amino acids. The CDR3 bases are TGCAGTGCTTTTCGCCCGGTCGGCACAGATACGCAGTATTTT. This gives the protein CSAFRPVGTDTQYF.

The chain is built from TRBV7-6 and TRBJ2-1; D uncertain. The V gene's germline CDR1 is SGHVS and CDR2 FNYEAQ. This CDR3 comprises 15 residues. V lost 5 bases and J 0 bases, leaving 11 bases between the germline ends. The CDR3 is CASSPGMSSYNEQFF. CDR3 nucleotide sequence: TGTGCCAGCAGCCCTGGTATGAGCTCCTACAATGAGCAGTTCTTC. The variable domain in full, with the rest retrieved from reference TRBV7-6 and TRBJ2-1, is GAGVSQSPRYKVTKRGQDVALRCDPISGHVSLYWYRQALGQGPEFLTYFNYEAQQDKSGLPNDRFSAERPEGSISTLTIQRTEQRDSAMYRCASSPGMSSYNEQFFGPGTRLTVL.

This clonotype was detected ten times or more. J is TRBJ2-1 and V is TRBV11-2; a possible D gene is TRBD2 (6 bases). Germline-derived CDR1 and CDR2 are SGHAT and FQNNGV. CDR3 length equals 15 residues. The V gene lost 5 bases and the J gene lost 1 base, with 12 bases spanning the gap. The CDR3 region is CASSLYRGSYNEQFF. CDR3 nucleotides: TGTGCCAGCAGCCTTTATCGGGGGTCCTACAATGAGCAGTTCTTC. The full variable domain, with the rest looked up from reference TRBV11-2 and TRBJ2-1, is EAGVAQSPRYKIIEKRQSVAFWCNPISGHATLYWYQQILGQGPKLLIQFQNNGVVDDSQLPKDRFSAERLKGVDSTLKIQPAKLEDSAVYLCASSLYRGSYNEQFFGPGTRLTVL.